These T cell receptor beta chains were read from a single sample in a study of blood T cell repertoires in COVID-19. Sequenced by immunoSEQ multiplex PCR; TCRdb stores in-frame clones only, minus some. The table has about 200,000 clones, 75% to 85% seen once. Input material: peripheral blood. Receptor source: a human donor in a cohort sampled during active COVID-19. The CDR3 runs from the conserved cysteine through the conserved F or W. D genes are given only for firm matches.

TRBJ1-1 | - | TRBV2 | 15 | CASSERGHANTEAFF
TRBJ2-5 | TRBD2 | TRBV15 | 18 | CATSRDWRGAGGPETQYF
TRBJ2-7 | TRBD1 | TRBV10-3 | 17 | CATCQEARTGFWCEQYF
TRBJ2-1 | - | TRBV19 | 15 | CASSIGPSSYNEQFF
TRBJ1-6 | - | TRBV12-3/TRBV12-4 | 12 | CASSSGHSPLHF
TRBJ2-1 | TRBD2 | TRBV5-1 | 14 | CASSIAGSANEQFF
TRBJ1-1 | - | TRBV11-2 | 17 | CASSLVQGLGSLTEAFF
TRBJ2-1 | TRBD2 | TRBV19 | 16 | CASSPSGRTSYNEQFF
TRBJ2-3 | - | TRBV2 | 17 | CASSEVGSGTFTDTQYF
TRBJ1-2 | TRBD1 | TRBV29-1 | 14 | CSVRLAGTGKGYTF
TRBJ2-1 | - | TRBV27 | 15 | CASSSRNPQANEQFF
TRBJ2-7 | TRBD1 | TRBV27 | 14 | CASRLGQNHGEQYF
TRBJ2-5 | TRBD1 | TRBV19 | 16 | CASRNTGTATQETQYF
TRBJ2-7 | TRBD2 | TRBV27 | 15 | CASSELAGGPYEQYF
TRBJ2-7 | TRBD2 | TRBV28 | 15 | CASSQAGADGYEQYF
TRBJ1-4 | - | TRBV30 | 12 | CAWSVLSEKLFF
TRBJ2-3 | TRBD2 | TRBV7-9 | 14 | CASSLAGSTDTQYF
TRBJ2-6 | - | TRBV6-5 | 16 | CASSYPGQKGANVLTF